This T cell receptor beta chain derives from a study of CD8+CD57+ T cells in acquired aplastic anemia. Whole-study context: Recorded DNA amounts for sorted CD4+ and CD8+ cells had an average of approximately 3 ug.

The study profiled TCR beta VDJ and CDR3 using genomic DNA as template. TCRdb used MiXCR to reprocess the reads, holding one entry per CDR3 protein. The sample lists about 120,000 distinct CDR3 sequences, approximately 50% occurring once. Only patients with CD8+CD57+ cell expansion on flow cytometry were chosen for sequencing. The cohort consisted entirely of patients having severe acquired aplastic anemia. The study's findings and limits: For CD8+ Simpson's diversity, patients and controls showed no significant difference. Sharing between patients and controls was observed for some 27 CD8+ CDR3 sequences.

Germline CDR1 LNHNV, CDR2 YYDKDF (reference sequence). Trimming cost V 5 bases and J 0 bases, with 13 bases left between them. CDR3 length: 16 residues. The table lists this clonotype with many counts. Its antigen is unidentified. This clonotype was sampled from a human donor with aplastic anemia. This chain uses TRBV15 with TRBJ1-4, with a possible D match to TRBD1 (5 bases). Material: sorted CD4+, CD8+, or CD8+CD57+ T cells (not recorded which) from PBMCs. The CDR3 DNA reads TGTGCCACCAGCCCCTTAGGGGCATCAACTAATGAAAAACTGTTTTTT. Encoded protein: CATSPLGASTNEKLFF.